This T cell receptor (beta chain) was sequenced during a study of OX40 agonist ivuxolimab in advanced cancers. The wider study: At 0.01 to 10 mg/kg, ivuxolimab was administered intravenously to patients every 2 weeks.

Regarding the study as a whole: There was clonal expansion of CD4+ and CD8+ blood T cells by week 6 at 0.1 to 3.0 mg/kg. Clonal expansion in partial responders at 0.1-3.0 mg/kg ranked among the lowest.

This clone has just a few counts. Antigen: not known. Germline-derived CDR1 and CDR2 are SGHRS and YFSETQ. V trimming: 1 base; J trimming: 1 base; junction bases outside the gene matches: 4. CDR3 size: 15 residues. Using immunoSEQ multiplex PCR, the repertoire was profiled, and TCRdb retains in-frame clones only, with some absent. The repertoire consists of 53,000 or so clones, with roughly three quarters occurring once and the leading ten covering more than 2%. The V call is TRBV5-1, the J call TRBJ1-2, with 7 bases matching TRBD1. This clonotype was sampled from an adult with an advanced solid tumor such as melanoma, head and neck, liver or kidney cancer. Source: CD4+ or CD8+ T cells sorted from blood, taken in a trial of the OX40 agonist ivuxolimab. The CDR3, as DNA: TGCGCCAGCAGCTTGTCAGCAGGGGGTAACTATGGCTACACCTTC. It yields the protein CASSLSAGGNYGYTF.